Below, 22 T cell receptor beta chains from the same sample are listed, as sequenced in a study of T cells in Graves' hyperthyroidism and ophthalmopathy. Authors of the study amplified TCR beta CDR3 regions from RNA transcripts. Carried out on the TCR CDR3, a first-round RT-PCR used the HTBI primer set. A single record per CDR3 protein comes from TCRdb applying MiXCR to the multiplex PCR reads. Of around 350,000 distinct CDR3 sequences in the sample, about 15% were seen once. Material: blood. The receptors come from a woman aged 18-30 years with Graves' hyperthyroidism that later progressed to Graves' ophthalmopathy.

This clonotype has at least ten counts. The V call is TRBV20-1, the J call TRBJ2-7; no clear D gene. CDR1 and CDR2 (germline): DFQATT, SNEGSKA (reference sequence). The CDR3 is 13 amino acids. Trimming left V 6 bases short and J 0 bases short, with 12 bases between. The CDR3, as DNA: TGCAGTGCCTCCTCTCCTCTCTCCTACGAGCAGTACTTC. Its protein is CSASSPLSYEQYF.

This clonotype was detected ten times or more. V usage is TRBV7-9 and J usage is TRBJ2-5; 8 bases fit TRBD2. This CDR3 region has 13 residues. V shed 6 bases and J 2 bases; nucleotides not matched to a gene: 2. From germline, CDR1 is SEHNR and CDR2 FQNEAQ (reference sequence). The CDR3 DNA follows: TGTGCCAGCAGTACTAGCGGACAAGAGACCCAGTACTTC. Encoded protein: CASSTSGQETQYF.

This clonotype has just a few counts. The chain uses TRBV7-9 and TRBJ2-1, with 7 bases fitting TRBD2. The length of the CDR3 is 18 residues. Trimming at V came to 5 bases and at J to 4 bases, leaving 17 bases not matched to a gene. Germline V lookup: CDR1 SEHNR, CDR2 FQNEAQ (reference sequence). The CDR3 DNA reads TGTGCCAGCAGCCGCGGAGTTGACGGGAGGCCCCAATACAATGAGCAGTTCTTC. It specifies CASSRGVDGRPQYNEQFF.

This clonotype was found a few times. The CDR3 protein is CASSQDSAGITEAFF. Written as DNA, the CDR3 is TGTGCCAGCAGCCAAGATTCCGCGGGAATCACTGAAGCTTTCTTT. The V gene is TRBV14, the J gene TRBJ1-1; D unclear. This CDR3 has 15 residues. Looked up from germline, CDR1 is SGHDN and CDR2 is FVKESK. V lost 0 bases to trimming and J lost 4 bases, with 12 bases between them.

CDR3 sequence reads: CASSVQGLAPTYEQYF. The CDR3 DNA reads TGTGCCAGCAGCGTCCAAGGACTAGCCCCGACCTACGAGCAGTACTTC. The chain is built from TRBV9 and TRBJ2-7, with TRBD2 identical over 8 bases. This CDR3 is built from 16 residues. CDR1 is SGDLS, CDR2 YYNGEE, per germline. J lost 2 bases, V lost 2 bases, and 9 bases had no gene match.

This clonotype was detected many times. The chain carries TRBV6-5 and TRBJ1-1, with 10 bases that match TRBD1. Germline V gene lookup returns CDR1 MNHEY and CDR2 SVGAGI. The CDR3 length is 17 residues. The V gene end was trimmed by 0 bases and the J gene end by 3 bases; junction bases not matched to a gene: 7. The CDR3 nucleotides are TGTGCCAGCAGTTACTCGACAGGGGGCGCGAGGGACACTGAAGCTTTCTTT. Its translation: CASSYSTGGARDTEAFF.

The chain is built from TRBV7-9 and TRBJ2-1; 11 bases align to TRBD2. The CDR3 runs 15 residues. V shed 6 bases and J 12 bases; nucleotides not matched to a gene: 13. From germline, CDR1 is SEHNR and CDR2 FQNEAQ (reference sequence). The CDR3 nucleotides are TGTGCCAGCAGTTTCAGGACTAGCGGGCACCCATGGCAGTTCTTC. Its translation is CASSFRTSGHPWQFF.

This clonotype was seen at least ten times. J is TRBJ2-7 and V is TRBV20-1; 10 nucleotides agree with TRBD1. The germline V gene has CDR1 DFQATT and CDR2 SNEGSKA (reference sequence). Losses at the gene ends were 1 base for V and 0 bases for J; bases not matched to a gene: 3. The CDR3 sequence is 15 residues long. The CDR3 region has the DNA TGCAGTGCTAGAGTGGACAGGGGGAGCTCCTACGAGCAGTACTTC. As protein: CSARVDRGSSYEQYF.

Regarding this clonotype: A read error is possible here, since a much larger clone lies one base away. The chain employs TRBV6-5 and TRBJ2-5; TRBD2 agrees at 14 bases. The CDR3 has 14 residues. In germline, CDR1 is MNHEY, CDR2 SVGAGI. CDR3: CASVPGLAGEAQYF. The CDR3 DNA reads TGTGCCAGCGTTCCGGGACTAGCGGGAGAGGCCCAGTACTTC.

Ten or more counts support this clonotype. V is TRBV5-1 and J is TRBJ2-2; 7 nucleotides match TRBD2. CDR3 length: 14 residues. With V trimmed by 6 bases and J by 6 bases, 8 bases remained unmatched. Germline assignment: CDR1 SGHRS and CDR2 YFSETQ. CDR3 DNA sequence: TGCGCCAGCATCCCCATAGCGGGTTCCGGGGAGCTGTTTTTT. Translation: CASIPIAGSGELFF.

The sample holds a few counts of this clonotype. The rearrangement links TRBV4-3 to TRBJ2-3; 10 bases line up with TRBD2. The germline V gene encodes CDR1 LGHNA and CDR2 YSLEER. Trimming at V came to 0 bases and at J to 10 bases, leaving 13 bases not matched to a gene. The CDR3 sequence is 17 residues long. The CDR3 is CASSQERMSGRDLAQYF. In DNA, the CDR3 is TGCGCCAGCAGCCAAGAGAGGATGAGCGGGAGGGACTTAGCGCAGTATTTT.

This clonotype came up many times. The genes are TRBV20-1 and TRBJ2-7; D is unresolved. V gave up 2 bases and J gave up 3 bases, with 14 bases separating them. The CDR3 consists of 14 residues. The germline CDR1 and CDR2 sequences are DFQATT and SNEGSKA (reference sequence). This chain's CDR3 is CSARRARRRYEQYF. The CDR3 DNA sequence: TGCAGTGCTAGAAGGGCCCGCCGGCGCTACGAGCAGTACTTC.

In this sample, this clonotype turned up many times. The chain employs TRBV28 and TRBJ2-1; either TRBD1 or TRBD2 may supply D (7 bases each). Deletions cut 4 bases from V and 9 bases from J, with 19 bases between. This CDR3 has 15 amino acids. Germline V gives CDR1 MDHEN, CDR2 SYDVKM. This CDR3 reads CASSSRDRTGGEQFF. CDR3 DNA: TGTGCCAGCAGTTCTCGGGACAGAACGGGGGGTGAGCAGTTCTTC. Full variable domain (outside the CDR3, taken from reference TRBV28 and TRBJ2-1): DVKVTQSSRYLVKRTGEKVFLECVQDMDHENMFWYRQDPGLGLRLIYFSYDVKMKEKGDIPEGYSVSREKKERFSLILESASTNQTSMYLCASSSRDRTGGEQFFGPGTRLTVL.

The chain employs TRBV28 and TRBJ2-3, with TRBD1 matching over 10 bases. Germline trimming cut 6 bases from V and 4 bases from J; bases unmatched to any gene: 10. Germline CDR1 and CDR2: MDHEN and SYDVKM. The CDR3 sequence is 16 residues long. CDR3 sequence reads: CASSLATGGGSDTQYF. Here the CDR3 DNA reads TGTGCCAGCAGCTTAGCGACAGGGGGCGGGTCAGATACGCAGTATTTT.

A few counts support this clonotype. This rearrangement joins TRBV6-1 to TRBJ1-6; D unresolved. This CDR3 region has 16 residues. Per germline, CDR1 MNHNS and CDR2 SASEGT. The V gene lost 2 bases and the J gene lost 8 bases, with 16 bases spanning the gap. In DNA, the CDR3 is TGTGCCAGCAGTGAACCCTGGGCAGAGACCCATTCACCCCTCCACTTT. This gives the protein CASSEPWAETHSPLHF.

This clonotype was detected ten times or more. CDR3 sequence reads: CASSPGEVGSGANVLTF. The CDR3 nucleotides are TGTGCCAGCAGTCCAGGGGAAGTCGGCTCTGGGGCCAACGTCCTGACTTTC. The chain has TRBV28 and TRBJ2-6; possible D gene TRBD1, 6 bases. The CDR3 consists of 17 residues. Trimming took off 5 bases at V and 0 bases at J, with 14 bases between the two ends. The V gene's germline CDR1 is MDHEN and CDR2 SYDVKM.

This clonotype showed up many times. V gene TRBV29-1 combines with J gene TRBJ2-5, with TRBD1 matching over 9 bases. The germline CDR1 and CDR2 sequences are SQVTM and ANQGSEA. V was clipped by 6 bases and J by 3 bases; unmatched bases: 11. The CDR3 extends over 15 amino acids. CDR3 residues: CSVTSGTGREETQYF. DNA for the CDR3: TGCAGCGTGACCTCCGGGACAGGGCGGGAAGAGACCCAGTACTTC.

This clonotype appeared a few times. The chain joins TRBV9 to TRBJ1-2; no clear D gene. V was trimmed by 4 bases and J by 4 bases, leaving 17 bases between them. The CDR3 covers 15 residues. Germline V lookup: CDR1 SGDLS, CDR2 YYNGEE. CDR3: CASSLGSSPLYGYTF. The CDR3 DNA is TGTGCCAGCAGCCTCGGAAGCTCCCCCCTCTATGGCTACACCTTC.

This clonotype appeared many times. CDR3 bases: TGTGCCAGCAGCTCTGAAAGCTCCTATAATTCACCCCTCCACTTT. This gives the protein CASSSESSYNSPLHF. The gene calls are TRBV13 and TRBJ1-6; D remains ambiguous. Germline CDR1 PRHDT, CDR2 FYEKMQ (reference sequence). Between the trimmed V and J ends, which lost 4 bases and 0 bases, there was a span of 7 bases. This CDR3 spans 15 amino acids.

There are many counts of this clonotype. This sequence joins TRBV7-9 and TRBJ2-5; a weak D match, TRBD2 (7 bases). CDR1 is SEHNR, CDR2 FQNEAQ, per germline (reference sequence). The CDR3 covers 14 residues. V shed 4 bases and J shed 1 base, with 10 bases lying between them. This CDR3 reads CASSSAGAQETQYF. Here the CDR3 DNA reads TGTGCCAGCAGCTCTGCGGGGGCCCAAGAGACCCAGTACTTC.

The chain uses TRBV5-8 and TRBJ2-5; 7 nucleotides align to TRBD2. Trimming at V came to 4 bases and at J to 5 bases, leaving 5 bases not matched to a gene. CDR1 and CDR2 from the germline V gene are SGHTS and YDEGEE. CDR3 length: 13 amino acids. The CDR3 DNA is TGTGCCAGCAGCATCTGGGAGGGGGAGACCCAGTACTTC. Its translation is CASSIWEGETQYF.

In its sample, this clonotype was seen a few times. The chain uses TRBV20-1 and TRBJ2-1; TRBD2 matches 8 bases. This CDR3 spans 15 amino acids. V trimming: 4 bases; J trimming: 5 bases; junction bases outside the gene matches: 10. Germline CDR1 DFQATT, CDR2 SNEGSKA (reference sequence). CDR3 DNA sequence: TGCAGTGCTATCGAGGCCCTAGCGGGCCACAATGAGCAGTTCTTC. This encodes CSAIEALAGHNEQFF.